These T cell receptor beta chains were read from a single sample in a study of T cells in Graves' hyperthyroidism and ophthalmopathy. MiXCR, applied by TCRdb to the multiplex PCR reads, yields one record per CDR3 protein. The data show 490,000 or so distinct CDR3 sequences, with roughly a sixth seen just once and around 28% held by the top ten. The sample taken for sequencing was blood. The receptors come from a woman in her 30s with Graves' ophthalmopathy. CDR3s include the opening cysteine and the closing phenylalanine or tryptophan. A D gene is named only where the DNA matches it firmly. Clone sizes are given selectively: once, few, many, or a class where the clone is expanded.

D	size	J	V	length	CDR3	DNA
.	many	TRBJ2-3	TRBV29-1	14	CSVEGSSLADTQYF	TGCAGCGTTGAAGGCTCCAGCTTAGCAGATACGCAGTATTTT
.	.	TRBJ2-1	TRBV9	13	CASSVNGGNEQFF	TGTGCCAGCAGCGTCAATGGCGGGAATGAGCAGTTCTTC
TRBD1	many	TRBJ1-6	TRBV6-1	14	CASSLQGTSSPLHF	TGTGCCAGCAGTCTACAGGGGACGAGTTCACCCCTCCACTTT
.	many	TRBJ1-1	TRBV30	13	CAWRATGFTEAFF	TGTGCCTGGAGGGCTACAGGGTTCACTGAAGCTTTCTTT
.	.	TRBJ1-6	TRBV27	13	CASRWARESPLHF	TGTGCCAGCAGATGGGCGAGGGAGTCACCCCTCCACTTT
TRBD1	.	TRBJ2-2	TRBV4-3	15	CASSQDRGNTGELFF	TGCGCCAGCAGCCAGGACAGGGGGAACACCGGGGAGCTGTTTTTT
.	.	TRBJ1-1	TRBV18	14	CASSPSEGRTEAFF	TGTGCCAGCTCACCATCCGAGGGTCGTACTGAAGCTTTCTTT
TRBD1	few	TRBJ1-6	TRBV4-3	17	CASSLQGDGGYNSPLHF	TGCGCCAGCAGCCTCCAGGGGGATGGCGGCTATAATTCACCCCTCCACTTT
.	few	TRBJ2-2	TRBV5-1	14	CASSSTGEVGELFF	TGCGCCAGCAGCTCCACGGGAGAGGTCGGGGAGCTGTTTTTT
.	many	TRBJ2-7	TRBV7-2	13	CASSLGPAWEQYF	TGTGCCAGCAGCTTAGGACCAGCCTGGGAGCAGTACTTC
TRBD1	many	TRBJ1-1	TRBV7-2	16	CASSLVGTEANTEAFF	TGTGCCAGCAGCTTAGTTGGGACAGAAGCGAACACTGAAGCTTTCTTT
.	few	TRBJ1-2	TRBV18	14	CASRRGGPADGYTF	TGTGCCAGCCGGCGGGGGGGGCCAGCGGATGGCTACACCTTC
TRBD2	.	TRBJ2-3	TRBV20-1	19	CSARDGTSGRAGRTDTQYF	TGCAGTGCTAGAGATGGGACTAGCGGGAGGGCCGGTCGCACAGATACGCAGTATTTT
.	many	TRBJ2-7	TRBV7-2	12	CASSPPAHEQYF	TGTGCCAGCAGCCCACCCGCCCACGAGCAGTACTTC
TRBD2	.	TRBJ2-3	TRBV20-1	17	CSARPGLAGPSTDTQYF	TGCAGTGCTAGACCGGGACTAGCGGGTCCTAGCACAGATACGCAGTATTTT
.	few	TRBJ2-2	TRBV28	14	CASSFTGKGGELFF	TGTGCCAGCAGTTTCACGGGGAAGGGCGGGGAGCTGTTTTTT
.	few	TRBJ2-7	TRBV2	14	CAGRGTALSYEQYF	TGTGCCGGCCGCGGGACAGCCCTCTCCTACGAGCAGTACTTC
.	many	TRBJ2-5	TRBV7-2	13	CASSLYSSETQYF	TGTGCCAGCAGCTTATATAGCTCGGAGACCCAGTACTTC
TRBD1	many	TRBJ1-2	TRBV3-1	15	CASSRGQVGGYGYTF	TGTGCCAGCAGCCGTGGACAGGTCGGCGGTTATGGCTACACCTTC
TRBD1	many	TRBJ2-7	TRBV5-1	14	CASSRETGPYEQYF	TGCGCCAGCAGCCGAGAGACAGGGCCCTACGAGCAGTACTTC
.	few	TRBJ2-6	TRBV13	15	CASSSQSSGANVLTF	TGTGCCAGCAGCTCGCAAAGCTCTGGGGCCAACGTCCTGACTTTC
TRBD2	few	TRBJ2-2	TRBV6-2/TRBV6-3	15	CASYKAGGNTGELFF	TGTGCCAGCTATAAAGCGGGAGGTAACACCGGGGAGCTGTTTTTT
.	once	TRBJ2-1	TRBV20-1	11	CSAGAWDEQFF	TGCAGTGCCGGGGCTTGGGATGAGCAGTTCTTC
.	.	TRBJ1-3	TRBV11-2	16	CASSSLGLAVENTIYF	TGTGCCAGCAGCTCCCTGGGACTGGCGGTGGAAAACACCATATATTTT
.	many	TRBJ1-5	TRBV7-7	13	CASSLAEGQPQHF	TGTGCTAGCAGCTTAGCGGAAGGGCAGCCCCAGCATTTT
.	many	TRBJ2-1	TRBV20-1	14	CSARDGGSYNEQFF	TGCAGTGCTAGAGACGGCGGCTCCTACAATGAGCAGTTCTTC
.	few	TRBJ2-1	TRBV10-3	14	CAIKRTIAAHEQFF	TGTGCCATCAAACGAACCATAGCGGCCCATGAGCAGTTCTTC
TRBD1	many	TRBJ2-5	TRBV15	15	CATSRDGQGGETQYF	TGTGCCACCAGCAGAGATGGACAGGGCGGCGAGACCCAGTACTTC
.	.	TRBJ2-1	TRBV12-3/TRBV12-4	15	CASTPTPPSYNEQFF	TGTGCCAGCACCCCGACACCTCCCTCCTACAATGAGCAGTTCTTC
TRBD2	many	TRBJ2-5	TRBV27	15	CASSQIAGGRETQYF	TGTGCCAGCAGTCAGATAGCGGGAGGCCGGGAGACCCAGTACTTC
.	many	TRBJ2-5	TRBV6-1	14	CASSEGFPQETQYF	TGTGCCAGCAGTGAAGGCTTTCCCCAAGAGACCCAGTACTTC
TRBD1	many	TRBJ1-1	TRBV5-5	14	CASSSWTGESEAFF	TGTGCCAGCAGCTCCTGGACAGGGGAAAGTGAAGCTTTCTTT
TRBD2	many	TRBJ2-1	TRBV28	16	CASSSPGLAGGGEQFF	TGTGCCAGCAGTTCGCCGGGACTAGCGGGAGGCGGTGAGCAGTTCTTC
TRBD2	.	TRBJ2-1	TRBV6-2/TRBV6-3	18	CASSYPGTSGKIYNEQFF	TGTGCCAGCAGTTACCCCGGGACTAGCGGCAAAATTTACAATGAGCAGTTCTTC
TRBD2	many	TRBJ2-3	TRBV10-3	17	CAISESIASGRTDTQYF	TGTGCCATCAGTGAGTCAATAGCTAGCGGGAGGACAGATACGCAGTATTTT
.	many	TRBJ2-7	TRBV6-1	14	CATRKGGGSYEQYF	TGTGCCACCAGGAAGGGTGGAGGGTCCTACGAGCAGTACTTC
.	many	TRBJ2-3	TRBV20-1	15	CSARAYTGLTDTQYF	TGCAGTGCTAGAGCCTACACAGGGTTGACAGATACGCAGTATTTT
.	.	TRBJ2-2	TRBV7-9	15	CASSLTVAATGELFF	TGTGCCAGCAGCTTAACGGTGGCAGCCACCGGGGAGCTGTTTTTT
.	.	TRBJ1-1	TRBV27	14	CASSLYYMNTEAFF	TGTGCCAGCAGTTTATATTACATGAACACTGAAGCTTTCTTT
.	many	TRBJ2-7	TRBV7-9	12	CASSSEIYEQYF	TGTGCCAGCAGCTCCGAGATATACGAGCAGTACTTC
.	.	TRBJ2-1	TRBV9	15	CASSVEPTSYNEQFF	TGTGCCAGCAGCGTAGAACCAACTAGCTACAATGAGCAGTTCTTC
.	many	TRBJ2-7	TRBV18	13	CASSPRGLQEQYF	TGTGCCAGCTCACCAAGGGGACTGCAGGAGCAGTACTTC
.	few	TRBJ1-2	TRBV6-1	16	CASSNTKTGSEYGYTF	TGTGCCAGCTCCAATACAAAGACAGGATCGGAGTATGGCTACACCTTC
TRBD1	many	TRBJ1-1	TRBV30	14	CAWRAIGTGVGAFF	TGTGCCTGGAGAGCCATTGGGACAGGGGTAGGAGCTTTCTTT
TRBD1	few	TRBJ1-6	TRBV18	15	CASSPPDRDNSPLHF	TGTGCCAGCTCACCACCGGACAGGGATAATTCACCCCTCCACTTT
.	few	TRBJ2-1	TRBV7-3	16	CASSVGLAPPYNEQFF	TGTGCCAGCAGCGTAGGTCTAGCCCCCCCGTACAATGAGCAGTTCTTC
TRBD2	many	TRBJ2-1	TRBV7-9	16	CASSLPASGSSNEQFF	TGTGCCAGCAGCCTCCCGGCTAGCGGGAGTAGCAATGAGCAGTTCTTC
TRBD1	.	TRBJ1-3	TRBV4-1	15	CASSQDRGTGNTIYF	TGCGCCAGCAGCCAGGACAGGGGGACTGGAAACACCATATATTTT
.	many	TRBJ2-7	TRBV5-1	13	CASSPTVSYEQYF	TGCGCCAGCAGCCCGACGGTCTCCTACGAGCAGTACTTC
.	.	TRBJ1-1	TRBV25-1	15	CASSELEWPNTEAFF	TGTGCCAGCAGTGAATTGGAATGGCCTAACACTGAAGCTTTCTTT